This T cell receptor beta chain was retrieved from a study of cytomegalovirus exposure and HLA in healthy donors. General study points: Within a later analysis, the majority of CMV-associated TCR beta chains appeared HLA-restricted.

This CDR3 is built from 12 residues. CDR1 and CDR2 (germline): GTSNPN, SVGIG (reference sequence). Primers for the PCR totalled 60 Vbeta and 13 Jbeta. Generated by immunoSEQ multiplex PCR, the TCRdb table keeps only in-frame clones and is missing some. The table shows some 150,000 clones, with approximately 61% occurring only once. Worth noting for this clone: Its antigen remains unknown.

V gene TRBV30 combines with J gene TRBJ2-7, with D maybe TRBD2 (5 bases). The specimen sequenced was PBMCs. The sequence came from a woman between 35 and 50 years old in good health and CMV-seronegative. The CDR3, as DNA: TGTGCGGCGGGCCGGGTACCGTACGAGCAGTACTTC. Amino acid sequence: CAAGRVPYEQYF.